This T cell receptor (beta chain) appears in the sequencing data of a study of T-cell reconstitution after alpha-beta-depleted transplantation in children. Points from the study as a whole: Two months or so post-transplant, alpha-beta T cells reportedly derived from several hundred expanded graft clones. TCRbeta diversity was high at day 60 in some patients (a result of surviving recipient T cells and thymic progenitors).

The J segment lost 4 bases and the V segment lost 6 bases, leaving 8 bases of the junction unmatched. The CDR3 has 14 amino acids. CDR1 and CDR2 from the germline V gene are DFQATT and SNEGSKA (reference sequence). This clonotype was detected ten times or more. Its antigen is unidentified. Preparation of the TCRbeta library used unique molecular identifiers. Each CDR3 protein is one row after TCRdb ran MiXCR on the PCR reads. The sample carries 780,000 or so distinct CDR3 sequences, approximately 15% recorded once. The rearrangement joins TRBV20-1 to TRBJ2-1; 8 bases map to TRBD2. Sequencing was performed on PBMCs, mostly from graft donor cells, taken 360 days after TCRalphabeta/CD19-depleted stem cell transplant. This TCR was sampled from a male patient between 5 and 17 years old who had a stem cell transplant for acute lymphoblastic leukemia, so the T cells may come from the graft donor. In DNA form, the CDR3 reads TGCAGTGCGCGTACTAGCGGTTCGTACAATGAGCAGTTCTTC. Translating it yields CSARTSGSYNEQFF.